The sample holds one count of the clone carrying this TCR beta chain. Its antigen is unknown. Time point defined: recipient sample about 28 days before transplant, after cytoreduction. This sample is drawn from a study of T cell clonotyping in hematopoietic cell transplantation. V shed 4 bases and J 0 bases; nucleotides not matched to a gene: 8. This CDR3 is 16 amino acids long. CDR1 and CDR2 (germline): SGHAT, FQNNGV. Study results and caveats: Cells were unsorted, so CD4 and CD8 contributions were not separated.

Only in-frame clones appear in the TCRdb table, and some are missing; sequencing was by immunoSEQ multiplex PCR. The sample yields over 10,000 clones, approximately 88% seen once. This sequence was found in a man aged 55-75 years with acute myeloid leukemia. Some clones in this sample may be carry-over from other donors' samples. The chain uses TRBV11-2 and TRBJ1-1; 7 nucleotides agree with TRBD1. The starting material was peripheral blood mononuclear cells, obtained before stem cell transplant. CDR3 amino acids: CASSSQTGRMNTEAFF. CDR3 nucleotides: TGTGCCAGCAGCTCACAGACAGGGCGTATGAACACTGAAGCTTTCTTT.